This TCR beta chain was observed in a study of cytomegalovirus exposure and HLA in healthy donors. Study findings and constraints: Only CMV serostatus was available as immune exposure information.

In the PCR, 60 Vbeta and 13 Jbeta primers were used. Libraries were prepared by immunoSEQ multiplex PCR; TCRdb keeps only in-frame clonotypes and omits some of them. Among 130,000 or so clones listed, roughly 80% were seen once. With respect to this clone: The antigen remains unidentified.

The CDR3 length is 16 residues. Germline V gives CDR1 MRHNA, CDR2 SNTAGT. Losses at the gene ends were 6 bases for V and 7 bases for J; bases not matched to a gene: 13. The receptor comes from a man in his forties or fifties in good health and CMV-seronegative. The V and J genes are TRBV6-4 and TRBJ2-2, with 8 bases fitting TRBD2. The sequenced sample was PBMCs. CDR3 sequence reads: CASRGKRGGSSGELFF. The DNA of the CDR3 is TGTGCCAGCAGGGGAAAACGGGGGGGCAGTAGCGGGGAGCTGTTTTTT.